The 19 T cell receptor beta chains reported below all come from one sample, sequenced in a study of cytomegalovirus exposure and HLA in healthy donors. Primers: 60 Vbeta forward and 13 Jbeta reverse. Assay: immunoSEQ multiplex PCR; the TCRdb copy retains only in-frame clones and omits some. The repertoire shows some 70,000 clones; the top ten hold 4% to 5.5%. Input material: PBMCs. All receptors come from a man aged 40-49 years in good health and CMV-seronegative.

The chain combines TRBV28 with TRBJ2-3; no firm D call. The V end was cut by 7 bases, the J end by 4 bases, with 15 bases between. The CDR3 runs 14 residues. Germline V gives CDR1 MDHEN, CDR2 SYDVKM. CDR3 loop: CASKPSGGPDTQYF. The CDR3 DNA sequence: TGTGCCAGCAAGCCCTCTGGCGGCCCAGATACGCAGTATTTT.

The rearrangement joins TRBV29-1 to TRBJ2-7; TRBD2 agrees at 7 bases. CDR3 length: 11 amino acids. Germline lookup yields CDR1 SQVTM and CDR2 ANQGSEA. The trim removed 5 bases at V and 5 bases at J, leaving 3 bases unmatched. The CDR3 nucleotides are TGCAGCGTTAGGCTAGCGGACGAGCAGTACTTC. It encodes CSVRLADEQYF.

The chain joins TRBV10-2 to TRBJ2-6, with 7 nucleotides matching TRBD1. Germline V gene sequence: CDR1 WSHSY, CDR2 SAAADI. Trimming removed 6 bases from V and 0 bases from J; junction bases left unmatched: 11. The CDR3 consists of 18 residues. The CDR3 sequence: CASRTGTVSSSGANVLTF. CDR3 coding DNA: TGCGCCAGCAGGACCGGGACAGTCTCATCCTCTGGGGCCAACGTCCTGACTTTC.

The CDR3 DNA reads TGTGCCAGCAGCTCCTCGACGGGACAGGGGTCGGAGACCCAGTACTTC. Residues: CASSSSTGQGSETQYF. V gene TRBV13 combines with J gene TRBJ2-5; TRBD1 agrees at 10 bases. Trimming cost V 4 bases and J 5 bases; bases outside gene matches: 10. CDR3 length: 16 residues. CDR1 and CDR2 (germline): PRHDT, FYEKMQ (reference sequence). Full variable domain (outside the CDR3, taken from reference TRBV13 and TRBJ2-5): AAGVIQSPRHLIKEKRETATLKCYPIPRHDTVYWYQQGPGQDPQFLISFYEKMQSDKGSIPDRFSAQQFSDYHSELNMSSLELGDSALYFCASSSSTGQGSETQYFGPGTRLLVL.

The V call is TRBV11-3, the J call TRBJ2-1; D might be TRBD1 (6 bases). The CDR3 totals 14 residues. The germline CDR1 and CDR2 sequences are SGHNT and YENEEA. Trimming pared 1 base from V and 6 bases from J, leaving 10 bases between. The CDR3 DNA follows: TGTGCCAGCAGCTTAGCGGGACACGGCAATGAGCAGTTCTTC. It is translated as CASSLAGHGNEQFF.

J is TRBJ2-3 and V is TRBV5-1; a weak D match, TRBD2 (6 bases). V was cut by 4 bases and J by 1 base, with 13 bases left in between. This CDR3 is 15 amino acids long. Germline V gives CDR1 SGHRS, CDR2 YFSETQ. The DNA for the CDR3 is TGCGCCAGCAGCGGCGGGACTTCTCGCACAGATACGCAGTATTTT. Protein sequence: CASSGGTSRTDTQYF.

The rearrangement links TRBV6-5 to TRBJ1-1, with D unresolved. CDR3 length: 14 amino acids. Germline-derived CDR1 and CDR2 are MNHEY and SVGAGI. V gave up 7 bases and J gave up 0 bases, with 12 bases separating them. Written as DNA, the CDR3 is TGTGCCAGCATGCCTCTGCGGATGAACACTGAAGCTTTCTTT. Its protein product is CASMPLRMNTEAFF.

The CDR3 sequence: CASSGARLTSGGPETQYF. CDR3 DNA: TGTGCCAGCAGTGGGGCCCGTCTAACTAGCGGGGGGCCAGAGACCCAGTACTTC. The rearrangement joins TRBV6-1 to TRBJ2-5; TRBD2 agrees at 12 bases. Trimming at V came to 4 bases and at J to 4 bases, leaving 13 bases not matched to a gene. In germline, CDR1 is MNHNS, CDR2 SASEGT. The CDR3 has 18 residues.

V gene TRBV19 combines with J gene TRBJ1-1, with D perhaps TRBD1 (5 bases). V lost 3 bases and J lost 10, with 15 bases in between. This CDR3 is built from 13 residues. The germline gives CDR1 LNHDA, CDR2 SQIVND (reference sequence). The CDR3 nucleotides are TGTGCCAGTAGTATGTTGGGACGGGGAGGAGCTTTCTTT. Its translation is CASSMLGRGGAFF.

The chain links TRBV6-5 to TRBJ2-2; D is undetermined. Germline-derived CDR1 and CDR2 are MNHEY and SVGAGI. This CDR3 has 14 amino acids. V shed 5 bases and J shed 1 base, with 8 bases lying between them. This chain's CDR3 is CASSQTLNTGELFF. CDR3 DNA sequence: TGTGCCAGCAGTCAGACTTTGAACACCGGGGAGCTGTTTTTT.

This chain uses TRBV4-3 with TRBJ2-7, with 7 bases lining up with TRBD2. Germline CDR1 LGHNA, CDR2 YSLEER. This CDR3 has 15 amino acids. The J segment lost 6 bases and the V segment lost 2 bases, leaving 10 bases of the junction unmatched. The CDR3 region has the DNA TGCGCCAGCAGCCAATCCTGGGGGGGAGTAGGCGAGCAGTACTTC. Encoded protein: CASSQSWGGVGEQYF.

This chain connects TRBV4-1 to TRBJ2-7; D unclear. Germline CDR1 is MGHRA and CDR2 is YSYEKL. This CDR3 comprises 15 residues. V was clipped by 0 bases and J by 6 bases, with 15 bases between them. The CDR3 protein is CASSQDPARPSEQYF. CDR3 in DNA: TGCGCCAGCAGCCAAGATCCCGCGAGGCCTAGCGAGCAGTACTTC.

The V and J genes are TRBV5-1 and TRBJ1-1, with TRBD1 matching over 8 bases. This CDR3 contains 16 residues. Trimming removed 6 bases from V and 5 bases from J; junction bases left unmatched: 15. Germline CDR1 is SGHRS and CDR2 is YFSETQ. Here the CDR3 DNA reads TGCGCCAGCAAGAATCAGGGGGCGTTGCAGGGGACTGAAGCTTTCTTT. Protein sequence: CASKNQGALQGTEAFF.

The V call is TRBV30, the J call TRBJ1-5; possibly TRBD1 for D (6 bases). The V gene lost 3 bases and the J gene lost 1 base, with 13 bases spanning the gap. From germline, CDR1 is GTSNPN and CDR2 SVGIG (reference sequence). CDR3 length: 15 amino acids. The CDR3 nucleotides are TGTGCCTGGAGGGCCAAGGGACACAGCAATCAGCCCCAGCATTTT. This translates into CAWRAKGHSNQPQHF.

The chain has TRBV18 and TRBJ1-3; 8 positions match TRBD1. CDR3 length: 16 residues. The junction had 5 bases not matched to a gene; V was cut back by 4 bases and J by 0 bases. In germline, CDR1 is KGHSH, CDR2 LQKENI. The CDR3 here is CASSLRTGPSGNTIYF. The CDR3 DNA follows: TGTGCCAGCTCACTACGGACAGGGCCCTCTGGAAACACCATATATTTT.

CDR3: CASSLSMGQVVTGELFF. The CDR3 DNA reads as TGTGCCAGCAGCTTGTCCATGGGACAGGTCGTCACCGGGGAGCTGTTTTTT. The rearrangement joins TRBV5-4 to TRBJ2-2; 8 bases align to TRBD1. Germline trimming cut 1 base from V and 4 bases from J; bases unmatched to any gene: 9. The CDR3 is 17 residues long. The V gene's germline CDR1 is SGHNT and CDR2 YYREEE (reference sequence).

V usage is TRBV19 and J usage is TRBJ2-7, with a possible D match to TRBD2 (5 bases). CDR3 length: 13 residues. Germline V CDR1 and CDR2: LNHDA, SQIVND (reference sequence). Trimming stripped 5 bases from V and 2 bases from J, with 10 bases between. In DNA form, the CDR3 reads TGTGCCAGTAGTTTTCGGGGAACCTACGAGCAGTACTTC. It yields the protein CASSFRGTYEQYF.

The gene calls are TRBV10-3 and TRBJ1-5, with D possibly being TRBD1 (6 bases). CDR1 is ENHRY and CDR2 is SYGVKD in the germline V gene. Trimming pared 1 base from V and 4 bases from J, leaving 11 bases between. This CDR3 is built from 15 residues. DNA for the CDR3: TGTGCCATCAGTGAGTTCGGGCAGGGGAATCAGCCCCAGCATTTT. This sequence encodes CAISEFGQGNQPQHF.

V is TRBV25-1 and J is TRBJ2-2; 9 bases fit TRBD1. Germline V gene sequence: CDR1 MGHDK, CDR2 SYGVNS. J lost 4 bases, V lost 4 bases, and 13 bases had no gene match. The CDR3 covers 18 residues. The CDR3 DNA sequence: TGTGCCAGCAGTGGTCTAGGTGGGGACAGGGCCTTCACCGGGGAGCTGTTTTTT. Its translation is CASSGLGGDRAFTGELFF.